Described below is a single TCR beta chain sequence and its context. The target antigen is unknown. This sample is part of a study of cytomegalovirus exposure and HLA in healthy donors. General study points: Cytomegalovirus-associated TCR beta chains were listed, numbering 164.

Both 60 Vbeta primers and 13 Jbeta primers went into the PCR. Assay: immunoSEQ multiplex PCR; the TCRdb copy retains only in-frame clones and omits some. In total, the table holds 55,000 to 75,000 clones. The V end was cut by 2 bases, the J end by 3 bases, with 9 bases between. CDR1 and CDR2 from the germline V gene are KGHSH and LQKENI. The CDR3 sequence is 14 residues long. Sequenced: PBMCs. The chain joins TRBV18 to TRBJ2-3; a possible D gene is TRBD2 (6 bases). The receptor's source is a woman aged 25 to 45 in good health and CMV-seronegative. CDR3 nucleotide sequence: TGTGCCAGCTCACCAATAGCGGATACAGATACGCAGTATTTT. Amino acids: CASSPIADTDTQYF.